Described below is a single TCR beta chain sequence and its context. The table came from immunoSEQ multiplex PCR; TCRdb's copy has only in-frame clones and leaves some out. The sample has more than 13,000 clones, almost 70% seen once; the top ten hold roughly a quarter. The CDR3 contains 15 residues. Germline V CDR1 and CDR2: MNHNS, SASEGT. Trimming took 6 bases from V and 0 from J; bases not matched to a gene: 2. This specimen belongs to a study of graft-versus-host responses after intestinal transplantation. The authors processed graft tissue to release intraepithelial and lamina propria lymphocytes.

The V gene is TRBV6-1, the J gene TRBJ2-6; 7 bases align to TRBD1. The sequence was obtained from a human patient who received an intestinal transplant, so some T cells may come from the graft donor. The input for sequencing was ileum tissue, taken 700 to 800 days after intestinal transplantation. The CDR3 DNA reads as TGTGCCAGCAGAGGGACAGCCTCTGGGGCCAACGTCCTGACTTTC. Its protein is CASRGTASGANVLTF.